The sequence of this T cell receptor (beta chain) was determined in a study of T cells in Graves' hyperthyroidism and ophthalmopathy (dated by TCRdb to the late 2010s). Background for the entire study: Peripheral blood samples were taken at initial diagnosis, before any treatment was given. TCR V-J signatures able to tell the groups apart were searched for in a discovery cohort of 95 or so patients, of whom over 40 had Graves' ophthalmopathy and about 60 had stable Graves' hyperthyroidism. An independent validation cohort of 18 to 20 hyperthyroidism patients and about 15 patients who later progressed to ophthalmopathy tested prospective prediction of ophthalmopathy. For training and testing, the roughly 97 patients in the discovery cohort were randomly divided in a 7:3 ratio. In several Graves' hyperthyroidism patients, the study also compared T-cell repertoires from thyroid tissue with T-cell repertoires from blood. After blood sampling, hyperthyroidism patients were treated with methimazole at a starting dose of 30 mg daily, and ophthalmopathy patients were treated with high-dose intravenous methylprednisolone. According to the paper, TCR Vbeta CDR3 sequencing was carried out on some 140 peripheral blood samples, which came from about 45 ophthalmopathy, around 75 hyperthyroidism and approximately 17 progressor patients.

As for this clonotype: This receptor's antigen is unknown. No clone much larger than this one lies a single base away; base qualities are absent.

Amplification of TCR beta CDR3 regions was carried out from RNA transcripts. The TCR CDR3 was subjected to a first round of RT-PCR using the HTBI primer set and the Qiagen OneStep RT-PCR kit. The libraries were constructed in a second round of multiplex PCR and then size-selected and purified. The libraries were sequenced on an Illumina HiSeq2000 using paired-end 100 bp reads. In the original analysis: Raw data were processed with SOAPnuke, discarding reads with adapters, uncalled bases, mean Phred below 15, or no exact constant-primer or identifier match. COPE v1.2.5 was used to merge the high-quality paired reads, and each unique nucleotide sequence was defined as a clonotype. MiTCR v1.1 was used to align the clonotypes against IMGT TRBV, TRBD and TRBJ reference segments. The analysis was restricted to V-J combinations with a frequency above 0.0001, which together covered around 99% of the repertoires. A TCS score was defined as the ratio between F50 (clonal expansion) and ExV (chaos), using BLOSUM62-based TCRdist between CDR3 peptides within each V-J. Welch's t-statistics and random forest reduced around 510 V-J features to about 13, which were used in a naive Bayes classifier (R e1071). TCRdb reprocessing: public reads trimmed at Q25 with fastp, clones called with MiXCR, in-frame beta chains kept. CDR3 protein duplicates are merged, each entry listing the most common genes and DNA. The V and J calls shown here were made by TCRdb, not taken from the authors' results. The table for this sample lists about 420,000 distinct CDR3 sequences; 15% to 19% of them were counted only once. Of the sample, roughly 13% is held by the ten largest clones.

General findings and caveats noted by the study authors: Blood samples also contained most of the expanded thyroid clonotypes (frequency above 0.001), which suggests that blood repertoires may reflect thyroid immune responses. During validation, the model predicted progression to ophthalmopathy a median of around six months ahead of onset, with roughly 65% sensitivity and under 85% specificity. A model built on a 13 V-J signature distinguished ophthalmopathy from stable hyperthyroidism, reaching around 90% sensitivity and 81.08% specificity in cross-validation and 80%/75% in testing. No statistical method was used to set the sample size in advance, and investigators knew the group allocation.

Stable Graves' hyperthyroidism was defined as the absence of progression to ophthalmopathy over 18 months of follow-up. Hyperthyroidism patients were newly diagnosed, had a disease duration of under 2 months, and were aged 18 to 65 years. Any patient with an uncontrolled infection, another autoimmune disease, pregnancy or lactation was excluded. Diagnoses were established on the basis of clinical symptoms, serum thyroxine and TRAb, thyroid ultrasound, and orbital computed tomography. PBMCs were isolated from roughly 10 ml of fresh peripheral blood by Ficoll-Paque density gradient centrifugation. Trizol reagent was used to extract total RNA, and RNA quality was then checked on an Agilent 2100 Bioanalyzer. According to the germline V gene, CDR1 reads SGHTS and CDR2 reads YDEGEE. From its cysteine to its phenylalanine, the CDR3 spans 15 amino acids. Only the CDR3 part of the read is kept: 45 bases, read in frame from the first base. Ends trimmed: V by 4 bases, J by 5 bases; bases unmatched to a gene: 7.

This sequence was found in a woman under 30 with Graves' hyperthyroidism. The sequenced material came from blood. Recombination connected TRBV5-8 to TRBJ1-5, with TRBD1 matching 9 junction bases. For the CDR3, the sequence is CASSARDREDQPQHF. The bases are TGTGCCAGCAGCGCCCGGGACAGGGAAGATCAGCCCCAGCATTTT.